The 16 T cell receptor beta chains given below trace back to one sample, sequenced in a study of CD8+ T cells in alopecia areata. Sequencing relied on a cDNA template that was reverse transcribed from extracted RNA. Sequencing used immunoSEQ multiplex PCR; TCRdb keeps in-frame clones, though not all of them. The sample shows about 140,000 clones, around 83% of them seen only once. Treatment here: oral pan-JAK inhibitor, 5-10 mg twice daily. The material was CD8+ T cells sorted from blood, obtained at week 4, from a patient treated with tofacitinib. Receptors were obtained from a human donor with alopecia areata.

The sample holds one count of this clone. The chain has TRBV29-1 and TRBJ2-1, with D possibly matching TRBD2 (6 bases). CDR1 is SQVTM, CDR2 ANQGSEA, per germline. CDR3 size: 13 residues. The V gene lost 6 bases and the J gene lost 5 bases, with 14 bases spanning the gap. The CDR3: CSVGPGADNEQFF. DNA for the CDR3: TGCAGCGTCGGCCCGGGAGCCGACAATGAGCAGTTCTTC.

The CDR3 DNA follows: TGTGCCAGCAGTTTAGGTGGGGCAGGGGAGCAGTACTTC. This translates into CASSLGGAGEQYF. The V and J genes are TRBV27 and TRBJ2-7, with D possibly TRBD1 on 5 matching bases. The CDR3 spans 13 residues. V was shortened by 2 bases and J by 7 bases, with 12 bases between the two germline ends. The germline V gene has CDR1 MNHEY and CDR2 SMNVEV (reference sequence).

The chain links TRBV5-4 to TRBJ2-7; unclear D gene. Deletions cut 9 bases from V and 5 bases from J, with 12 bases between. The CDR3 runs to 11 residues. The V gene's germline CDR1 is SGHNT and CDR2 YYREEE (reference sequence). The CDR3 spells CATRSGNEQYF. In nucleotides, the CDR3 is TGTGCCACCAGAAGTGGAAACGAGCAGTACTTC. Full variable domain (rest looked up from reference TRBV5-4 and TRBJ2-7): ETGVTQSPTHLIKTRGQQVTLRCSSQSGHNTVSWYQQALGQGPQFIFQYYREEENGRGNFPPRFSGLQFPNYSSELNVNALELDDSALYLCATRSGNEQYFGPGTRLTVT.

This clone was recorded once. This chain links TRBV30 with TRBJ1-2; D gene ambiguous. Germline V gene data show CDR1 as GTSNPN and CDR2 as SVGIG (reference sequence). The CDR3 runs 12 residues. V dropped 0 bases and J dropped 8 bases, with 10 bases sitting between them. CDR3 loop: CAWSVLGKGYTF. DNA of the CDR3: TGTGCCTGGAGTGTACTGGGCAAAGGCTACACCTTC.

J is TRBJ2-7 and V is TRBV30, with 7 bases matching TRBD1. Germline CDR1 GTSNPN, CDR2 SVGIG (reference sequence). Trimming cost V 0 bases and J 3 bases; bases outside gene matches: 5. CDR3 length: 14 residues. CDR3 sequence (DNA): TGTGCCTGGAGTGTAGGGGCAGGGGGCTACGAGCAGTACTTC. Translation: CAWSVGAGGYEQYF.

The chain employs TRBV4-1 and TRBJ2-1; possible D gene TRBD2, 5 bases. Germline CDR1 and CDR2: MGHRA and YSYEKL. Trimming cost V 4 bases and J 0 bases, with 16 bases left between them. The CDR3 totals 17 residues. DNA for the CDR3: TGCGCCAGCAGCCTCAAGAGCGGCATCAGCTCCTACAATGAGCAGTTCTTC. Translated, it gives CASSLKSGISSYNEQFF.

The CDR3 region has the DNA TGCGCCAGCAGCCAACCCGGTGGGGGGACCGGGGAGCTGTTTTTT. This encodes CASSQPGGGTGELFF. The chain recombines TRBV4-1 with TRBJ2-2, with D possibly TRBD2 on 6 matching bases. Germline loops: CDR1 MGHRA, CDR2 YSYEKL. The CDR3 spans 15 residues. Trimming stripped 2 bases from V and 5 bases from J, with 12 bases between.

CDR3 loop: CASSYRTGNTEAFF. CDR3 bases: TGTGCCAGCAGTTACAGGACGGGGAACACTGAAGCTTTCTTT. The gene calls are TRBV6-5 and TRBJ1-1; D remains unclear. Deletions cut 2 bases from V and 1 base from J, with 8 bases between. This CDR3 has 14 amino acids. CDR1 is MNHEY and CDR2 is SVGAGI in the germline V gene.

J is TRBJ2-1 and V is TRBV30; 8 nucleotides align to TRBD2. J lost 8 bases, V lost 6 bases, and 12 bases had no gene match. CDR1 and CDR2 (germline): GTSNPN, SVGIG (reference sequence). The CDR3 totals 14 residues. In DNA form, the CDR3 reads TGTGCCTGCGACCCGAGCGGGAGCGGAGATGAGCAGTTCTTC. This gives the protein CACDPSGSGDEQFF.

The count of this clone is one. An end of the junction differs from the germline gene, which may be a read error. The rearrangement uses TRBV19 and TRBJ2-1, with 11 bases aligning to TRBD2. From germline, CDR1 is LNHDA and CDR2 SQIVND (reference sequence). There are 14 residues in the CDR3. CDR3 nucleotide sequence: TGTGCCAGTAATATAGCGGGAGGGCCGTTTGAGCAGTTCTTC. Translating gives CASNIAGGPFEQFF.

This clone was counted between two and nine times. The gene calls are TRBV6-6 and TRBJ2-7, with 7 bases matching TRBD2. CDR3 size: 12 residues. The germline gives CDR1 MNHNY, CDR2 SVGAGI (reference sequence). V trimming: 7 bases; J trimming: 3 bases; junction bases outside the gene matches: 3. The CDR3 DNA reads TGTGCCAGCAATGGCGGGAGCTACGAGCAGTACTTC. Translation: CASNGGSYEQYF.

This clone has just one count. The chain is built from TRBV5-1 and TRBJ2-5; D uncertain. Germline V gene data show CDR1 as SGHRS and CDR2 as YFSETQ. This CDR3 is 12 amino acids long. The V and J ends lost 0 bases and 6 bases respectively, with 6 bases between them. The CDR3 DNA sequence: TGCGCCAGCAGCTTGGTTCCTAAGACCCAGTACTTC. This encodes CASSLVPKTQYF. Drawing the rest from reference TRBV5-1 and TRBJ2-5, the complete variable domain is KAGVTQTPRYLIKTRGQQVTLSCSPISGHRSVSWYQQTPGQGLQFLFEYFSETQRNKGNFPGRFSGRQFSNSRSEMNVSTLELGDSALYLCASSLVPKTQYFGPGTRLLVL.

The CDR3 is CAWNPQGLANTEAFF. In DNA, the CDR3 is TGTGCCTGGAACCCTCAAGGGTTGGCAAACACTGAAGCTTTCTTT. The chain joins TRBV30 to TRBJ1-1; D unresolved. Trimming removed 4 bases at V and 2 bases at J, with 17 bases between. The CDR3 spans 15 residues. CDR1 is GTSNPN and CDR2 is SVGIG in the germline V gene (reference sequence).

Comments on this clone: Other DNA sequences of this sample code for an identical CDR3. The V gene is TRBV29-1, the J gene TRBJ2-7, with D tentatively TRBD2 (6 bases). Per germline, CDR1 SQVTM and CDR2 ANQGSEA. The CDR3 extends over 13 amino acids. V lost 3 bases to trimming and J lost 3 bases, with 12 bases between them. CDR3 sequence (DNA): TGCAGCGTTGAGGCGGGGCAGGGCTACGAGCAGTACTTC. Its protein is CSVEAGQGYEQYF.

This clone has only one observation. CDR3 nucleotide sequence: TGTGCCAGCAGCTCCATTGGGGGGAACACTGAAGCTTTCTTT. Its protein product is CASSSIGGNTEAFF. V is TRBV7-3 and J is TRBJ1-1; the D gene is possibly TRBD1 (5 bases). Per germline, CDR1 SGHTA and CDR2 FQGTGA. Trimming took off 4 bases at V and 1 base at J, with 10 bases between the two ends. The CDR3 sequence is 14 residues long.

This clone showed up just a few times. This chain links TRBV7-9 with TRBJ2-7; the D gene is possibly TRBD1 (5 bases). CDR1 is SEHNR and CDR2 is FQNEAQ in the germline V gene (reference sequence). Trimming removed 4 bases at V and 7 bases at J, with 23 bases between. The CDR3 is 16 residues long. CDR3 region: CASSSFAQGLSWEQYF. CDR3 nucleotides: TGTGCCAGCAGCTCCTTTGCGCAGGGCCTATCGTGGGAGCAGTACTTC.